The table lists the clone carrying this T cell receptor beta chain with a few counts. This specimen comes from a study of T cells in Graves' hyperthyroidism and ophthalmopathy. Researchers amplified the TCR beta CDR3 regions from RNA transcripts. During a first-round RT-PCR of the TCR CDR3, the HTBI primer set was used. TCRdb redid the calling of the multiplex PCR reads with MiXCR, one entry per CDR3 protein. Seen here are under 650,000 distinct CDR3 sequences, under 20% observed once, and the top ten hold around 4%. The TCR was taken from a woman aged 30 to 39 with Graves' hyperthyroidism. The sequenced sample was blood.

For the CDR3, the DNA is TGTGCCAGCAGGGTAGATTACAATCAGCCCCAGCATTTT. It encodes CASRVDYNQPQHF. The chain has TRBV12-3 or TRBV12-4 and TRBJ1-5; D is undetermined. The CDR3 totals 13 residues. Between the trimmed V and J ends, which lost 6 bases and 3 bases, there was a span of 9 bases.